The rows below give T cell receptor beta chains drawn from one sample of a study of shared clonotypes between healthy human individuals. The data were produced by immunoSEQ multiplex PCR, yet TCRdb's version contains in-frame clones alone and is incomplete. In the table there are about 2.3 million clones, approximately 93% of which are singletons. Sequencing used naive CD4+ T cells from PBMCs. Receptor source: a man between 18 and 29 years old in good health. Some clones in this sample may be carry-over from other donors' samples. CDR3s include the opening cysteine and the closing phenylalanine or tryptophan. The order of the fields is D gene, clone size, V gene, J gene, CDR3 protein, CDR3 DNA. The D gene is left open where the match is weak. Expanded clones get a size class; other rows say once, few or many, or leave the size out.

D: -; size: -; V: TRBV9; J: TRBJ2-1; CDR3: CASSVDLDGNNEQFF; DNA: TGTGCCAGCAGCGTAGACCTGGACGGGAACAATGAGCAGTTCTTC
D: -; size: -; V: TRBV15; J: TRBJ1-1; CDR3: CATSRDWGSEAFF; DNA: TGTGCCACCAGCAGAGATTGGGGCAGTGAAGCTTTCTTT
D: -; size: -; V: TRBV2; J: TRBJ2-3; CDR3: CASSVSQGSTDTQYF; DNA: TGTGCCAGCAGTGTGAGTCAGGGAAGCACAGATACGCAGTATTTT
D: -; size: -; V: TRBV9; J: TRBJ2-3; CDR3: CASSARRGGGTDTQYF; DNA: TGTGCCAGCAGCGCCCGTAGGGGCGGCGGCACAGATACGCAGTATTTT
D: TRBD1; size: -; V: TRBV7-8; J: TRBJ2-5; CDR3: CASSRGTGQETQYF; DNA: TGTGCCAGCAGCCGTGGGACAGGGCAAGAGACCCAGTACTTC
D: TRBD1; size: -; V: TRBV6-1; J: TRBJ1-4; CDR3: CASRKDRALNEKLFF; DNA: TGTGCCAGCAGGAAGGACAGGGCTCTTAATGAAAAACTGTTTTTT
D: -; size: -; V: TRBV30; J: TRBJ2-7; CDR3: CAWADSEAYEQYF; DNA: TGTGCCTGGGCCGACAGCGAAGCCTACGAGCAGTACTTC
D: -; size: once; V: TRBV14; J: TRBJ1-1; CDR3: CASRRQGSEAFF; DNA: TGTGCCAGCCGTCGGCAGGGTTCTGAAGCTTTCTTT
D: -; size: -; V: TRBV10-3; J: TRBJ1-1; CDR3: CAMSDSNTEAFF; DNA: TGTGCCATGAGTGACAGCAACACTGAAGCTTTCTTT
D: -; size: -; V: TRBV5-1; J: TRBJ1-1; CDR3: CASSLSAVNTEAFF; DNA: TGCGCCAGCAGCTTGTCGGCAGTGAACACTGAAGCTTTCTTT
D: TRBD2; size: -; V: TRBV30; J: TRBJ2-2; CDR3: CAWSPRTGGLFF; DNA: TGTGCCTGGAGTCCCCGTACGGGGGGGCTGTTTTTT
D: -; size: -; V: TRBV11-2; J: TRBJ2-1; CDR3: CASSPAEDHRPNEQFF; DNA: TGTGCCAGCAGCCCAGCGGAGGACCATAGGCCGAATGAGCAGTTCTTC
D: TRBD1; size: -; V: TRBV2; J: TRBJ1-1; CDR3: CASSDPTGATEAFF; DNA: TGTGCCAGCAGCGACCCCACAGGGGCGACTGAAGCTTTCTTT
D: -; size: -; V: TRBV2; J: TRBJ1-1; CDR3: CASTKEMNTEAFF; DNA: TGTGCCAGCACGAAGGAGATGAACACTGAAGCTTTCTTT
D: -; size: -; V: TRBV10-2; J: TRBJ1-5; CDR3: CASSERDGTRGPQHF; DNA: TGCGCCAGCAGTGAAAGGGACGGGACCCGGGGGCCCCAGCATTTT
D: -; size: -; V: TRBV28; J: TRBJ1-4; CDR3: CASSLSTVRGPFF; DNA: TGTGCCAGCAGTTTATCGACCGTCAGGGGTCCTTTTTTT
D: -; size: -; V: TRBV2; J: TRBJ2-4; CDR3: CASSVGVAKNIQYF; DNA: TGTGCCAGCAGTGTGGGTGTAGCCAAAAACATTCAGTACTTC
D: TRBD1; size: -; V: TRBV5-1; J: TRBJ1-1; CDR3: CASSLAGGVEAFF; DNA: TGCGCCAGCAGCTTGGCAGGGGGCGTTGAAGCTTTCTTT
D: -; size: -; V: TRBV10-3; J: TRBJ1-4; CDR3: CASGGLTNEKLFF; DNA: TGTGCCTCGGGAGGGTTAACTAATGAAAAACTGTTTTTT
D: TRBD1; size: -; V: TRBV18; J: TRBJ1-1; CDR3: CASSPDRPTFGTEAFF; DNA: TGTGCCAGCTCACCGGACAGGCCGACTTTTGGCACTGAAGCTTTCTTT
D: -; size: -; V: TRBV6-1; J: TRBJ1-2; CDR3: CASSEYRGGSALHTF; DNA: TGTGCCAGCAGTGAATATCGGGGGGGGAGCGCGTTACACACCTTC
D: -; size: -; V: TRBV18; J: TRBJ2-1; CDR3: CASSPIRDDNNEQFF; DNA: TGTGCCAGCTCACCAATCCGGGACGATAACAATGAGCAGTTCTTC
D: TRBD2; size: -; V: TRBV7-2; J: TRBJ2-1; CDR3: CASRGGLAGGSVNEQFF; DNA: TGTGCCAGCAGAGGGGGACTAGCGGGAGGTTCCGTGAATGAGCAGTTCTTC
D: -; size: -; V: TRBV7-6; J: TRBJ1-2; CDR3: CASSLGQGEGYTF; DNA: TGTGCCAGCAGCTTAGGTCAGGGTGAAGGCTACACCTTC
D: -; size: -; V: TRBV28; J: TRBJ2-6; CDR3: CASRGEVANVLTF; DNA: TGTGCCAGCAGGGGGGAAGTGGCCAACGTCCTGACTTTC
D: -; size: -; V: TRBV2; J: TRBJ2-7; CDR3: CASRGYSAEQYF; DNA: TGTGCCAGTAGGGGTTATTCCGCCGAGCAGTACTTC
D: -; size: -; V: TRBV10-3; J: TRBJ1-5; CDR3: CAISGRFNQPQHF; DNA: TGTGCCATCAGTGGTAGATTCAATCAGCCCCAGCATTTT
D: -; size: -; V: TRBV2; J: TRBJ2-7; CDR3: CASSELRGGLDEQYF; DNA: TGTGCCAGCAGTGAACTCAGGGGCGGGCTGGACGAGCAGTACTTC
D: -; size: -; V: TRBV28; J: TRBJ2-1; CDR3: CASKTLVSSYNEQFF; DNA: TGTGCCAGCAAGACCTTGGTGAGCTCCTACAATGAGCAGTTCTTC